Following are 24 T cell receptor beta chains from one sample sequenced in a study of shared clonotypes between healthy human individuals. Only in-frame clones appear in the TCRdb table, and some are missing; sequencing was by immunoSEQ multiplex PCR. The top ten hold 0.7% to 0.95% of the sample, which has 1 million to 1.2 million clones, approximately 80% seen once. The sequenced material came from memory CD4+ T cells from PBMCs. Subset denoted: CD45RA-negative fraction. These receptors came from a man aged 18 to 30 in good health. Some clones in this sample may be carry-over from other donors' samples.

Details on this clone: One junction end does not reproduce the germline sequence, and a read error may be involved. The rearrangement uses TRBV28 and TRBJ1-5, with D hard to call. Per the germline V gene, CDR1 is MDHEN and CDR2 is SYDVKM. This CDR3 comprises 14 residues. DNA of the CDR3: TGTGCCAGCAGTTTTCCCTATAGCAATCGGCCCCAGCATTTT. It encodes CASSFPYSNRPQHF. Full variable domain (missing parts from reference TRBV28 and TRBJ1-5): DVKVTQSSRYLVKRTGEKVFLECVQDMDHENMFWYRQDPGLGLRLIYFSYDVKMKEKGDIPEGYSVSREKKERFSLILESASTNQTSMYLCASSFPYSNRPQHFGDGTRLSIL.

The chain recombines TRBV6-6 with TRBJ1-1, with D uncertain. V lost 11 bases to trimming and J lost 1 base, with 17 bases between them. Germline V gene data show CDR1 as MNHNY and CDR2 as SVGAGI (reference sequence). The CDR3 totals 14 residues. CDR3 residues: CAGRVGSENTEAFF. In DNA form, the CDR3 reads TGTGCCGGGAGGGTGGGGTCTGAGAACACTGAAGCTTTCTTT.

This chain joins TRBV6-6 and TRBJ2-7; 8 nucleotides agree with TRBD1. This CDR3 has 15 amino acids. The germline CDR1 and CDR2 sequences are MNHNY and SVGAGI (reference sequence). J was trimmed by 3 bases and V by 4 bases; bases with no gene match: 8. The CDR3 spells CASSSNRGDGYEQYF. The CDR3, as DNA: TGTGCCAGCAGTTCAAACAGGGGGGACGGCTACGAGCAGTACTTC.

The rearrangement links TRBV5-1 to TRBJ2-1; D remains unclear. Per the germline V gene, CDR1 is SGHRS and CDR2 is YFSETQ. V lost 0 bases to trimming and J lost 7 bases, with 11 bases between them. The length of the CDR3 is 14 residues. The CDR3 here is CASSLGGMGNEQFF. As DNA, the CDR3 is TGCGCCAGCAGCTTGGGTGGAATGGGGAATGAGCAGTTCTTC.

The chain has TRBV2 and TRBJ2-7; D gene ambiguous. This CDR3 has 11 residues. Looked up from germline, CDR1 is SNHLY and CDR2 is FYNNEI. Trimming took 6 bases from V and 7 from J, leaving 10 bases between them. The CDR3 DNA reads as TGTGCCAGCAGCTCGGCCAATGAGCAGTACTTC. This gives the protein CASSSANEQYF.

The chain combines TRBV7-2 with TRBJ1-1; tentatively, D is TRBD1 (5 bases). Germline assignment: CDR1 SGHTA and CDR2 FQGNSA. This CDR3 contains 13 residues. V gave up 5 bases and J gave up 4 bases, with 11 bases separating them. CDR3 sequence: CASSADGGTEAFF. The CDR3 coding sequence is TGTGCCAGCAGCGCAGACGGGGGCACTGAAGCTTTCTTT. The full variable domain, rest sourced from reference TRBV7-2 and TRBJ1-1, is GAGVSQSPSNKVTEKGKDVELRCDPISGHTALYWYRQSLGQGLEFLIYFQGNSAPDKSGLPSDRFSAERTGGSVSTLTIQRTQQEDSAVYLCASSADGGTEAFFGQGTRLTVV.

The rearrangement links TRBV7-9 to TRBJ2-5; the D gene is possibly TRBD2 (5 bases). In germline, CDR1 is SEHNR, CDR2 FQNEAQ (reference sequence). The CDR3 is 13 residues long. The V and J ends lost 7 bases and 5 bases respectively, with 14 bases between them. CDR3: CASTSMGAETQYF. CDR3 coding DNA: TGTGCCAGCACCTCCATGGGAGCTGAGACCCAGTACTTC.

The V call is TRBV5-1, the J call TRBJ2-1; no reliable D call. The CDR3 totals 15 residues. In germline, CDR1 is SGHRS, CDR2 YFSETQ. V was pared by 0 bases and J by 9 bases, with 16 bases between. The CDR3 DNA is TGCGCCAGCAGCTTGGCCCCCGTTGGGCGAAGTGAGCAGTTCTTC. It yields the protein CASSLAPVGRSEQFF.

The CDR3 nucleotides read TGTGCCAGCAGCCGCCTAAGGGACAGGGTGGGAGCTTTCTTT. Translated: CASSRLRDRVGAFF. V gene TRBV16 combines with J gene TRBJ1-1; 9 positions agree with TRBD1. CDR3 length: 14 residues. V lost 4 bases and J lost 10; bases outside the gene matches: 10. Per the germline V gene, CDR1 is KGHSY and CDR2 is FQNENV.

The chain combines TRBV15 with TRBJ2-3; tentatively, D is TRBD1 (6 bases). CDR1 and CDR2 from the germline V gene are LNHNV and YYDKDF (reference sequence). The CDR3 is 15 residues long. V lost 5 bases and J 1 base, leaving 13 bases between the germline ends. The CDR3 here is CATSGYRVGTDTQYF. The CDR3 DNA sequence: TGTGCCACCAGCGGATACAGGGTTGGCACAGATACGCAGTATTTT.

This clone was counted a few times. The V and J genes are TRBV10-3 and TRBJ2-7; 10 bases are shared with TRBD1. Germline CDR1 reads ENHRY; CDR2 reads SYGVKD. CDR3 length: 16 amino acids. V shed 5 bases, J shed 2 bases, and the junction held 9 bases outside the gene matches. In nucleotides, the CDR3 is TGTGCCATCAGTTCTGTAGCGGGACAGGGGCCCTACGAGCAGTACTTC. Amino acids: CAISSVAGQGPYEQYF.

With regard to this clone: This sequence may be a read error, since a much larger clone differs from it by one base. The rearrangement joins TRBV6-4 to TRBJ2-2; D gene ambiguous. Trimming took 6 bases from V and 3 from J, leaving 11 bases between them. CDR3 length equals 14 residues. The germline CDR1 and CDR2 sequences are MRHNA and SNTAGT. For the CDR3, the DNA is TGTGCCAGCAGCGCATCGACTGACACCGGGGAGCTGTTTTTT. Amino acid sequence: CASSASTDTGELFF.

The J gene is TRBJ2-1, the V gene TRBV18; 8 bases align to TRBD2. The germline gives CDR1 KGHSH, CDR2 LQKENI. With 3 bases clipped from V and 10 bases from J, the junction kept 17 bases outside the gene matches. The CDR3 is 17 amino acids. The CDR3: CASSPPSSGRGLGEQFF. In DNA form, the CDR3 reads TGTGCCAGCTCACCGCCCAGCAGCGGGAGAGGCCTCGGGGAGCAGTTCTTC.

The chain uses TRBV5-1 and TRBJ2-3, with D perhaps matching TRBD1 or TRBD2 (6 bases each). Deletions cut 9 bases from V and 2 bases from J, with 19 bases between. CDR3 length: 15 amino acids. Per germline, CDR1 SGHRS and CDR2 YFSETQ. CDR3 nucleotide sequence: TGCGCCACCGCTGGGGGGCCCAGGGACACAGATACGCAGTATTTT. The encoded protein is CATAGGPRDTDTQYF.

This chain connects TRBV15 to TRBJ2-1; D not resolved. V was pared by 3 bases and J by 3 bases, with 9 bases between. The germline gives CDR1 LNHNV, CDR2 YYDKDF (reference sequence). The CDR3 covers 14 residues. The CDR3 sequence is CATSRDLNYNEQFF. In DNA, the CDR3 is TGTGCCACCAGCAGGGACCTTAACTACAATGAGCAGTTCTTC.

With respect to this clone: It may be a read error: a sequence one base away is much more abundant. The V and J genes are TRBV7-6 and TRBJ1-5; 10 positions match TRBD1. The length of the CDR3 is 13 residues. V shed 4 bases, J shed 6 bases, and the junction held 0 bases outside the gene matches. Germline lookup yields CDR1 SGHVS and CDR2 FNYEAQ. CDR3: CASSWTGGQPQHF. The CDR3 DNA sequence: TGTGCCAGCAGCTGGACAGGGGGTCAGCCCCAGCATTTT.

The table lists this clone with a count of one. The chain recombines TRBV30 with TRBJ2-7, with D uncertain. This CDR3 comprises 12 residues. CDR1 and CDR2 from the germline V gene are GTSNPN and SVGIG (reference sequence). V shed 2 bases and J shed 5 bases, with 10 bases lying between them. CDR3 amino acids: CAWSPPGDEQYF. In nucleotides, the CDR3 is TGTGCCTGGAGTCCCCCCGGAGACGAGCAGTACTTC.

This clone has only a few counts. CDR3 loop: CASSEAVSNQPQHF. In nucleotides, the CDR3 is TGTGCCAGCAGTGAAGCGGTTAGCAATCAGCCCCAGCATTTT. The chain employs TRBV2 and TRBJ1-5; no reliable D call. The length of the CDR3 is 14 residues. Germline CDR1 SNHLY, CDR2 FYNNEI. Trimming left V 0 bases short and J 0 bases short, with 3 bases between.

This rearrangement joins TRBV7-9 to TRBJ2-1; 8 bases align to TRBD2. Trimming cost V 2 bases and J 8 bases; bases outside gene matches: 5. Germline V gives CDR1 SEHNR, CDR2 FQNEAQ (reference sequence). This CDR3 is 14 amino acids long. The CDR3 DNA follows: TGTGCCAGCAGCTTATTCGCGGGAGGAGATGAGCAGTTCTTC. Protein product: CASSLFAGGDEQFF.

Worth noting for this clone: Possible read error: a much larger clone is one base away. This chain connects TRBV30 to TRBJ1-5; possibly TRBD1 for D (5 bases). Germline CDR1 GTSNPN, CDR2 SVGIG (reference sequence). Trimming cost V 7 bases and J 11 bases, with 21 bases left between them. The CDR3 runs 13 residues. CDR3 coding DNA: TGTGCCTCGGACCCGGAGTTTGGACAAGCCCAGCATTTT. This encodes CASDPEFGQAQHF.

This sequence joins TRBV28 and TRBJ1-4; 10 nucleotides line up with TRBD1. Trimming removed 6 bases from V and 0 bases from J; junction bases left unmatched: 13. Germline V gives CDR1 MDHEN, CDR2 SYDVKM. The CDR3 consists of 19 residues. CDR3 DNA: TGTGCCAGCAGCGACGACCGGTGGGACAGGGGTGCAACTAATGAAAAACTGTTTTTT. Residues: CASSDDRWDRGATNEKLFF.

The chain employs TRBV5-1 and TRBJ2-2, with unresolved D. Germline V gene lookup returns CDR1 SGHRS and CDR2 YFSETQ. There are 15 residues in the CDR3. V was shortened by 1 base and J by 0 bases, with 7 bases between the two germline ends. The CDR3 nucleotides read TGCGCCAGCAGCTTGTTAGGGACGAACACCGGGGAGCTGTTTTTT. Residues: CASSLLGTNTGELFF. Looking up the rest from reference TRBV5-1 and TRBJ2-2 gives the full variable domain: KAGVTQTPRYLIKTRGQQVTLSCSPISGHRSVSWYQQTPGQGLQFLFEYFSETQRNKGNFPGRFSGRQFSNSRSEMNVSTLELGDSALYLCASSLLGTNTGELFFGEGSRLTVL.

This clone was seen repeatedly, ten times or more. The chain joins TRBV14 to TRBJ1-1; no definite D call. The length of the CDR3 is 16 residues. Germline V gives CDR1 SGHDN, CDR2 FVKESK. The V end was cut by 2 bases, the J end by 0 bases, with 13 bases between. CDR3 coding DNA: TGTGCCAGCAGCCAATACGGAGGCAGCCTGAACACTGAAGCTTTCTTT. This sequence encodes CASSQYGGSLNTEAFF.

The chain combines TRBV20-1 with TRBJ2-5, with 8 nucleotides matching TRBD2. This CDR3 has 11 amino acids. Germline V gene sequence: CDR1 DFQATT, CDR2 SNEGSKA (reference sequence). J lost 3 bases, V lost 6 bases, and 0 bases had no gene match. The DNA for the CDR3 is TGCAGTGCCGGGGGGGAAGAGACCCAGTACTTC. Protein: CSAGGEETQYF.